Below, one T cell receptor beta chain is given with its context. No antigen is known for it. Assay used: immunoSEQ multiplex PCR; TCRdb lists only in-frame clones, some missing. Altogether approximately 200,000 clones are present, 70% to 90% being singletons, with the ten largest covering roughly 3%. This CDR3 spans 16 amino acids. With 3 bases clipped from V and 3 bases from J, the junction kept 5 bases outside the gene matches. Germline V CDR1 and CDR2: MGHRA, YSYEKL. The data belong to a study of cytomegalovirus exposure and HLA in healthy donors. Study details: A later analysis reported the 120 validation repertoires used the same platform as the approximately 670 first-cohort repertoires. Study-wide points: The study recorded some 160 TCR beta chains that were cytomegalovirus-associated.

What was sequenced was PBMCs. The chain links TRBV4-1 to TRBJ2-3; 11 bases are shared with TRBD2. The clonotype was recovered from a woman younger than 35 in good health and CMV-seronegative. Written as DNA, the CDR3 is TGCGCCAGCAGCCATAAAATAGCGGGGGGGACAGATACGCAGTATTTT. Its protein is CASSHKIAGGTDTQYF.